Listed here are 8 T cell receptor beta chains from one sample, sequenced in a study of early T cells in non-severe SARS-CoV-2 infection (dated by TCRdb to 2020 to 2023). Library creation used 5' RACE. TCRdb names NextSeq 500 as the instrument used. TCRdb trimmed the raw reads at Q25, called clones with MiXCR and kept productive beta chains. Every entry covers one CDR3 protein and lists the most common genes and DNA from its rows. Across this sample there are around 53,000 distinct CDR3 sequences, with 7% to 9% seen only once. 5% to 6.5% of the sample is in the top ten clones. The sequencing input was whole blood. The source of these receptors is an adult who was a healthcare worker with PCR-confirmed SARS-CoV-2 infection or an uninfected control (not recorded which).

This clonotype was counted ten times or more. The chain uses TRBV3-1 and TRBJ1-2, with 7 bases that match TRBD1. In germline, CDR1 is LGHDT, CDR2 YNNKEL (reference sequence). V shed 3 bases, J shed 4 bases, and the junction held 8 bases outside the gene matches. The CDR3 has 15 amino acids. The CDR3 bases are TGTGCCAGCAGCCAGCAGTGGACAGGCCTCTATGGCTACACCTTC. The encoded protein is CASSQQWTGLYGYTF. The entire variable domain, with the rest obtained from reference TRBV3-1 and TRBJ1-2, is as follows: DTAVSQTPKYLVTQMGNDKSIKCEQNLGHDTMYWYKQDSKKFLKIMFSYNNKELIINETVPNRFSPKSPDKAHLNLHINSLELGDSAVYFCASSQQWTGLYGYTFGSGTRLTVV.

In this sample, this clonotype is medium-sized. The chain recombines TRBV10-3 with TRBJ1-3, with D unclear. This CDR3 spans 14 amino acids. V shed 3 bases and J shed 0 bases, with 6 bases lying between them. From germline, CDR1 is ENHRY and CDR2 SYGVKD. Here the CDR3 reads CAISDQNSGNTIYF. The CDR3 DNA follows: TGTGCCATCAGTGATCAGAACTCTGGAAACACCATATATTTT.

This clonotype has ten or more counts. The gene calls are TRBV6-5 and TRBJ2-2, with D maybe TRBD2 (5 bases). CDR3 length: 14 residues. With 2 bases removed from V and 4 bases from J, the gap between germline ends came to 8 bases. CDR1 and CDR2 (germline): MNHEY, SVGAGI. The CDR3, as DNA: TGTGCCAGCAGTTACCAAGGACTCACCGGGGAGCTGTTTTTT. Amino acid sequence: CASSYQGLTGELFF.

As regards this clonotype: A clone one base away is much larger, so this may be a read error. J is TRBJ2-7 and V is TRBV12-3 or TRBV12-4; D remains unclear. The CDR3 extends over 15 amino acids. The CDR3 DNA is TGTGCCGGCAGTTCCCGGCAGGTCAGCTCCTACGAGCAGTACTTC. The encoded protein is CAGSSRQVSSYEQYF.

This clonotype was seen many times. The chain couples TRBV20-1 to TRBJ2-7, with 12 bases lining up with TRBD1. CDR1 is DFQATT, CDR2 SNEGSKA, per germline (reference sequence). This CDR3 has 16 amino acids. V lost 1 base and J lost 2; bases outside the gene matches: 6. CDR3 bases: TGCAGTGCTAGAGGCCAGGGACAGGGGGCCCCCTACGAGCAGTACTTC. Its protein is CSARGQGQGAPYEQYF.

This clonotype was recorded many times. This chain joins TRBV7-9 and TRBJ2-2, with a tentative D call TRBD1 (5 bases). The germline V and J ends were trimmed by 5 bases and 7 bases, with 14 bases remaining between them. Germline CDR1 is SEHNR and CDR2 is FQNEAQ (reference sequence). The CDR3 runs to 14 residues. CDR3 DNA sequence: TGTGCCAGCAGCCCAGGGTCCAGTGGCGGGGAGCTGTTTTTT. Its translation is CASSPGSSGGELFF.

In this sample, this clonotype turned up many times. The rearrangement uses TRBV27 and TRBJ2-2; 7 positions agree with TRBD1. V lost 3 bases, J lost 4 bases, and 2 bases stayed unmatched. CDR3 length: 14 residues. CDR1 is MNHEY and CDR2 is SMNVEV in the germline V gene (reference sequence). The CDR3 sequence is CASSFDRATGELFF. CDR3 DNA: TGTGCCAGCAGTTTTGACAGGGCCACCGGGGAGCTGTTTTTT.

This clonotype was counted many times. The chain has TRBV6-4 and TRBJ2-2, with 8 bases lining up with TRBD1. Germline CDR1 MRHNA, CDR2 SNTAGT. Unmatched junction bases numbered 4, after V lost 6 bases and J lost 1 base. The CDR3 extends over 15 amino acids. CDR3 bases: TGTGCCAGCAGCGCCGGGACAGGGAACACCGGGGAGCTGTTTTTT. This encodes CASSAGTGNTGELFF.